This T cell receptor beta chain was identified during a study of identical twins. The study's findings and limits: Out-of-frame alpha sequences common to twins were enriched for low generation probability. The more abundant beta clonotypes in cord blood had fewer insertions, and memory repertoires did not show this. Conclusions leaned on cross-sectional statistical analysis and did not track the same donors over time.

Through template switching, a universal primer site was introduced, and the cDNA contained unique molecular identifiers. Using its own MiXCR run on the 5' RACE reads, TCRdb lists one record per CDR3 protein. Of 350,000 or so distinct CDR3 sequences in the sample, 8.5% to 10% were seen once. Germline V CDR1 and CDR2: MGHRA, YSYEKL. Trimming took 0 bases from V and 5 from J, leaving 19 bases between them. This CDR3 has 17 amino acids. This clonotype has ten or more counts. Its antigen is not known. This chain uses TRBV4-1 with TRBJ1-1, with a tentative D call TRBD1 (5 bases). The receptor's source is a woman aged 50 to 60 in good health. The sample taken for sequencing was naive T cells sorted from blood. The CDR3 DNA sequence: TGCGCCAGCAGCCAAGAGCAGACTCGGTCCCGGGGGACTGAAGCTTTCTTT. It codes for CASSQEQTRSRGTEAFF.